In this sample, the clone carrying this T cell receptor (beta chain) turned up many times. What it binds is not known. The data derive from a study of T-cell reconstitution after alpha-beta-depleted transplantation in children. Study-wide results and caveats: When one year had passed after transplant, most T-cell counts and diversity came from newly produced T cells. Surviving recipient T cells and intrathymic progenitors accounted for some patients' high TCRbeta diversity at day 60.

Preparation of the TCRbeta library used unique molecular identifiers. TCRdb re-analysed the PCR reads in MiXCR, keeping a single row per CDR3 protein. Here the sample spans about 170,000 distinct CDR3 sequences, around 10% being singletons. The CDR3 sequence is 14 residues long. The germline CDR1 and CDR2 sequences are SGHAT and FQNNGV. The V end was cut by 6 bases, the J end by 7 bases, with 18 bases between. V is TRBV11-2 and J is TRBJ1-1, with D perhaps TRBD1 (6 bases). The sequence was collected from a boy aged 2 to 9 with acute myeloid leukemia, due to receive a stem cell transplant. Sequences were derived from PBMCs, sampled before TCRalphabeta/CD19-depleted stem cell transplant. The CDR3 nucleotides read TGTGCCAGCAGTCCAAACCGGGGGCTGTTTGAAGCTTTCTTT. Translation: CASSPNRGLFEAFF.